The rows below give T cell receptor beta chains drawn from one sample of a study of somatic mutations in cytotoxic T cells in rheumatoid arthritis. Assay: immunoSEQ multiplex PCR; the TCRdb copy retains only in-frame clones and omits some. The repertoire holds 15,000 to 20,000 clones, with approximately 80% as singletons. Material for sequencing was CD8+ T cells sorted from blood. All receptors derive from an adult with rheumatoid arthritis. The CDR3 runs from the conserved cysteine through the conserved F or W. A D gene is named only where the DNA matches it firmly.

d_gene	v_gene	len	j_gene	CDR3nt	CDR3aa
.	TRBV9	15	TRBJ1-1	TGTGCCAGCAGCGTAGCGGCAGGGAGGGGCACTGAAGCTTTCTTT	CASSVAAGRGTEAFF
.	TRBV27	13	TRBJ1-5	TGTGCCAGCAGTCAAGCAGGGACTCAGCCCCAGCATTTT	CASSQAGTQPQHF
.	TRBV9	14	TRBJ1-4	TGTGCCAGCAGCGAGGAGGGCGGGGATGAAAAACTGTTTTTT	CASSEEGGDEKLFF
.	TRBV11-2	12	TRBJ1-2	TGTGCCAGCAGCTTACAGGGAGATGGCTACACCTTC	CASSLQGDGYTF
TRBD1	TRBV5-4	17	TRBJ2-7	TGTGCCAGCAGCTTGGCCGCGTCCGGGACAGGGGGCCGGGAGCAGTACTTC	CASSLAASGTGGREQYF
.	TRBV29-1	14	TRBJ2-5	TGCAGCGTTTGGACAGCGAACTTCCAAGAGACCCAGTACTTC	CSVWTANFQETQYF
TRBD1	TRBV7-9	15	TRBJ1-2	TGTGCCAGCAGCTTACTAGCAGGGGGCGGCGATGGCTACACCTTC	CASSLLAGGGDGYTF
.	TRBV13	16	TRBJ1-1	TGTGCCAGCAGCCCAGAGGGGACGGGGTCGAGCACTGAAGCTTTCTTT	CASSPEGTGSSTEAFF
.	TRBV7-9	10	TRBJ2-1	TGTGCCAGCGGGGGATATGAGCAGTTCTTC	CASGGYEQFF
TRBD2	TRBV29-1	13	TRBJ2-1	TGCAGCGACCGGACTAGCGGGTACAATGAGCAGTTCTTC	CSDRTSGYNEQFF